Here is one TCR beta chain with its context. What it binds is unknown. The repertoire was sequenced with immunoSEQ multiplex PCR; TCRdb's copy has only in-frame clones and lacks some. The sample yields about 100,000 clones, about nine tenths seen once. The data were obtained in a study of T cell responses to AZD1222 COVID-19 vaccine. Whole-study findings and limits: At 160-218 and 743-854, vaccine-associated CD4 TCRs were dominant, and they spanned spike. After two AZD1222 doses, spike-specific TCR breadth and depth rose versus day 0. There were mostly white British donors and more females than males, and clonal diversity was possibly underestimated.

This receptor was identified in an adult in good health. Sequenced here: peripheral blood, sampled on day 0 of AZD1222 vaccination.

The CDR3 sequence is CATSRDRPWGRETQYF. The CDR3 DNA sequence: TGTGCCACCAGCAGAGATCGGCCCTGGGGTCGAGAGACCCAGTACTTC. V and J are TRBV15 and TRBJ2-5; D gene uncertain. The CDR3 has 16 amino acids. V shed 0 bases and J shed 4 bases, with 15 bases lying between them. Germline-derived CDR1 and CDR2 are LNHNV and YYDKDF (reference sequence).